Listed below are T cell receptor beta chains from one sample, sequenced in a study of T cells in Graves' hyperthyroidism and ophthalmopathy. From the multiplex PCR reads, TCRdb called clonotypes with MiXCR, one entry per CDR3 protein. Here the sample spans 620,000 or so distinct CDR3 sequences, 14% being singletons. Sequences were obtained from blood. The origin of the receptors is a woman between 45 and 60 years old with Graves' ophthalmopathy. The CDR3 runs from the conserved cysteine through the conserved F or W. D genes are given only for firm matches. A row's size may be missing; if present it is once, few, many or a size class.

>TRBJ2-1|NA|TRBV4-1|NA
CATSYRFSYNEQFF
TGCGCCACATCGTATCGTTTCTCCTACAATGAGCAGTTCTTC
>TRBJ2-3|many|TRBV27|TRBD1
CASSPRDRGTDTQYF
TGTGCCAGCTCACCCCGGGACAGGGGCACAGATACGCAGTATTTT
>TRBJ1-6|few|TRBV19|TRBD1
CASSIGPIRDRGNSPLHF
TGTGCCAGTAGTATTGGGCCCATCCGGGACAGGGGAAATTCACCCCTCCACTTT
>TRBJ2-3|many|TRBV3-1|NA
CASSQAPSLTDTQYF
TGTGCCAGCAGCCAAGCCCCTAGCCTCACAGATACGCAGTATTTT
>TRBJ2-3|NA|TRBV13|NA
CASSLVDSWTDTQYF
TGTGCCAGCAGCTTAGTCGACAGTTGGACAGATACGCAGTATTTT
>TRBJ2-7|many|TRBV20-1|TRBD2
CSARDPLAGPYEQYF
TGCAGTGCTAGAGATCCACTAGCGGGACCTTACGAGCAGTACTTC
>TRBJ2-1|many|TRBV11-2|TRBD2
CASSLGSSGQFF
TGTGCCAGCAGCTTAGGTTCTAGCGGGCAGTTCTTC
>TRBJ2-1|NA|TRBV7-2|TRBD2
CASSPWTSGGQFF
TGTGCCAGCAGCCCCTGGACTAGCGGGGGACAGTTCTTC
>TRBJ1-1|many|TRBV18|NA
CASSPRTAKRMAEAFF
TGTGCCAGCTCACCCCGGACGGCTAAAAGGATGGCTGAAGCTTTCTTT
>TRBJ1-6|NA|TRBV5-6|NA
CASSLSGQSSPLHF
TGTGCCAGCAGCTTGAGTGGGCAATCTTCACCCCTCCACTTT
>TRBJ2-1|many|TRBV6-1|TRBD2
CASSQTSFNEQFF
TGTGCCAGCAGTCAGACTAGCTTCAATGAGCAGTTCTTC
>TRBJ2-5|NA|TRBV25-1|NA
CASSPQGGKETQYF
TGTGCCAGCAGTCCCCAGGGGGGGAAAGAGACCCAGTACTTC
>TRBJ1-2|once|TRBV10-3|NA
CAISEDTGVWGYTF
TGTGCCATCAGTGAGGACACAGGCGTCTGGGGCTACACCTTC
>TRBJ2-7|many|TRBV18|NA
CASSPLDNGEQYF
TGTGCCAGCTCACCACTTGACAATGGGGAGCAGTACTTC
>TRBJ1-3|NA|TRBV28|TRBD1
CASRVPGQGNTIYF
TGTGCCAGCAGAGTCCCGGGACAGGGAAACACCATATATTTT
>TRBJ2-5|NA|TRBV30|NA
CAWSPAGLSETQYF
TGTGCCTGGAGTCCCGCAGGACTTTCGGAGACCCAGTACTTC
>TRBJ2-3|few|TRBV6-4|TRBD2
CASSPISGSSTDTQYF
TGTGCCAGCAGTCCAATTAGCGGGAGCAGCACAGATACGCAGTATTTT
>TRBJ2-1|NA|TRBV4-3|TRBD2
CASSQDRFSAGHNEQFF
TGCGCCAGCAGCCAAGATCGCTTTTCAGCGGGGCACAATGAGCAGTTCTTC
>TRBJ2-7|NA|TRBV5-6|TRBD2
CASSLAVAGAPYEQYF
TGTGCCAGCAGCTTGGCGGTAGCGGGAGCTCCCTACGAGCAGTACTTC
>TRBJ2-1|NA|TRBV19|NA
CASSIGREPYNEQFF
TGTGCCAGTAGTATCGGGCGGGAACCCTACAATGAGCAGTTCTTC
>TRBJ2-1|many|TRBV4-1|NA
CASSQDPQGEQFF
TGCGCCAGCAGCCAAGACCCTCAGGGTGAGCAGTTCTTC
>TRBJ2-3|NA|TRBV7-2|NA
CASSLSLAQGTDTQYF
TGTGCCAGCAGCTTAAGCTTGGCCCAGGGGACAGATACGCAGTATTTT
>TRBJ2-1|NA|TRBV12-3/TRBV12-4|NA
CATTRGQPYNEQFF
TGTGCCACCACCCGCGGACAACCCTACAATGAGCAGTTCTTC
>TRBJ2-1|many|TRBV5-1|TRBD1
CASSPRQGEGYNEQFF
TGCGCCAGCAGCCCCAGACAGGGGGAGGGCTACAATGAGCAGTTCTTC
>TRBJ2-7|NA|TRBV14|TRBD1
CASSQVFGQGTYEQYF
TGTGCCAGCAGCCAAGTCTTCGGACAGGGCACCTACGAGCAGTACTTC
>TRBJ1-1|many|TRBV9|TRBD1
CASSVEAIQGAMGWPEAFF
TGTGCCAGCAGCGTAGAGGCCATTCAGGGGGCGATGGGATGGCCTGAAGCTTTCTTT
>TRBJ1-1|few|TRBV19|NA
CASRPARVMGTEAFF
TGTGCCAGTAGACCGGCCCGTGTCATGGGCACTGAAGCTTTCTTT
>TRBJ1-1|NA|TRBV5-1|NA
CASTADTMNTEAFF
TGCGCCAGCACGGCGGACACTATGAACACTGAAGCTTTCTTT
>TRBJ1-2|many|TRBV12-3/TRBV12-4|NA
CASSPGGGLGYGYTF
TGTGCCAGCAGTCCGGGAGGGGGTTTGGGCTATGGCTACACCTTC
>TRBJ2-7|many|TRBV4-2|TRBD1
CASSQSFPGQGAFEQYF
TGTGCCAGCAGCCAGAGCTTCCCCGGACAGGGGGCGTTCGAGCAGTACTTC
>TRBJ2-1|NA|TRBV4-1|NA
CASSQGSTEQFF
TGCGCCAGCAGCCAGGGGAGCACGGAGCAGTTCTTC